This TCR beta chain originates from a study of cytomegalovirus exposure and HLA in healthy donors. Overall study findings and caveats: Among TCR sequences, most were rare, though some public TCRs appeared in many donors. A later analysis showed TCR association rates differing by HLA locus, peaking at DRB1 and lowest at HLA-C.

The PCR ran on 60 Vbeta and 13 Jbeta primers. Some clones are missing from TCRdb's copy, which holds only in-frame ones; the method was immunoSEQ multiplex PCR. This sample carries about 240,000 clones, about 80% of them seen once, and the ten largest clones take approximately 8.4%. Regarding this clone: Its antigen remains unidentified.

Germline V CDR1 and CDR2: LNHDA, SQIVND (reference sequence). This CDR3 comprises 14 residues. V trimming: 2 bases; J trimming: 2 bases; junction bases outside the gene matches: 1. The V and J genes are TRBV19 and TRBJ1-1; 8 bases align to TRBD1. Specimen: PBMCs. The origin of this receptor is a woman in her sixties in good health and CMV-seropositive. The CDR3 DNA reads TGTGCCAGTAGTATAACAGGGGGAAACACTGAAGCTTTCTTT. Protein: CASSITGGNTEAFF. The complete variable domain, with remaining parts taken from reference TRBV19 and TRBJ1-1, reads DGGITQSPKYLFRKEGQNVTLSCEQNLNHDAMYWYRQDPGQGLRLIYYSQIVNDFQKGDIAEGYSVSREKKESFPLTVTSAQKNPTAFYLCASSITGGNTEAFFGQGTRLTVV.